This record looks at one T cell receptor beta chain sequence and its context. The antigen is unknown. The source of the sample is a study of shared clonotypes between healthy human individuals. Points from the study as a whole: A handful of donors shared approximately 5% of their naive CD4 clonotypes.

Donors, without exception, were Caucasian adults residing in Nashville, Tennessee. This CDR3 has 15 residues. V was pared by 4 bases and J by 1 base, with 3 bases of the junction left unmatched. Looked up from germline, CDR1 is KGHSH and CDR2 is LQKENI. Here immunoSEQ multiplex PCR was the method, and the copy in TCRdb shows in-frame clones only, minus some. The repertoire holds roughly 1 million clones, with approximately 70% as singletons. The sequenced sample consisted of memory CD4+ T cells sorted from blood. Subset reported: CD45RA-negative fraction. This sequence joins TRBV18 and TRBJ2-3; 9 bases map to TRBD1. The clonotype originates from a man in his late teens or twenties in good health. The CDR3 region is CASSLDRGGTDTQYF. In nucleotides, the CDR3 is TGTGCCAGCTCACTGGACAGGGGTGGCACAGATACGCAGTATTTT.